This T cell receptor beta chain was captured by sequencing in a study of beta chain features in type 1 diabetes (dated by TCRdb to the late 2010s). Looking at the study overall: No differences in mean age, gender distribution, total cell number or subset yield were found between patients and healthy donors. Naive and central memory subsets were obtained from all 30 or so donors, but regulatory and stem cell-like memory subsets were isolated from only 8 patients and roughly 8 healthy donors. In the study, TCRB repertoires of sorted circulating CD4+ T cell subsets from recently diagnosed type 1 diabetes patients were compared with those of matched healthy donors. A total of 90 million to 130 million sorted cells were examined across all samples, and a strong correlation was observed between cell number per subset and RNA yield.

General study outcomes and caveats: In all four CD4+ subsets, TCRB CDR3 length was moderately but significantly shorter in type 1 diabetes patients. At VDJ recombination sites, patients with type 1 diabetes made fewer insertions and deleted more nucleotides, a pattern implying thymic rearrangement abnormalities. Because the HLA sub-analyses included only small numbers of individuals, any influence of HLA type on TCRB rearrangement was left unresolved. Naive, central memory and regulatory TCRB repertoires appeared to be more similar among patients than among healthy donors. PCR might favor shorter templates, but patient and control samples were amplified and corrected together, so any skew would affect both groups equally. Because cDNA rather than genomic DNA was sequenced, highly expressing activated cells could have been over-represented, although no difference in activation and CD3 levels was found between groups.

Each donor gave one peripheral blood draw, approximately 100 mL on average, collected into heparinised tubes. A BD FACSAria II and a panel including CD45RO, CCR7, CD25, CD127, CD95 and CD27 were used to sort naive, central memory, regulatory and stem cell-like memory CD4+ T cells. Every sorted population had a purity above 95%. PBMCs were isolated right away by Lymphoprep density gradient centrifugation and were stained directly, without culture. Samples were stained and sorted in pairs, with one healthy donor and one patient per experiment, so that batch effects were minimized. The germline V gene gives CDR1 as MDHEN and CDR2 as SYDVKM. The CDR3 holds 17 amino acids from the cysteine to the phenylalanine. Kept here is only the CDR3 DNA, which spans 51 bases and is read in frame from base 1. Germline trimming amounts to 5 bases on V and 3 bases on J, with 6 as the count of junction bases outside the gene matches.

Points on this clone: Its antigen is currently not known. The record has no base qualities; no much larger clone is one base away.

All of the isolated RNA was reverse transcribed with the High Capacity cDNA Reverse Transcription Kit, so expressed TCRB transcripts were sequenced. Deep immunoSEQ sequencing was performed on naive, central memory and regulatory T cell samples, with an average of roughly 3.5 million total reads per sample. Sorted cells were lysed in RLT buffer and RNA was extracted with DNase-treated RNeasy Micro or Mini kits, depending on cell number. To prevent cross-contamination, each cell subset was processed individually, whereas patient and healthy donor samples were processed jointly. Using the immunoSEQ multiplex PCR, TCRB sequences were amplified from cDNA into 87-bp fragments spanning the CDR3 region. Sequencing of the amplicons was done on the Illumina HiSeq platform. On the authors' methods: PCR bias was corrected computationally using synthetic template baselines, and reads within Hamming distance 2 were collapsed, with unmergeable singletons discarded. By aligning reads against IMGT, V, D and J genes, CDR3 length, and insertions or deletions at six rearrangement sites were assigned. Within each subset, clonotype counts were normalized to sorted cell number, and only after that were true diversity and Gini coefficients computed with the tcR R package. The overlap coefficient, calculated on TCRB nucleotide sequences, was used to measure repertoire sharing. Out-of-frame TCRB sequences from naive cells were analyzed to stand in for the pre-selection repertoire. This is the immuneACCESS table as TCRdb keeps it, with only in-frame sequences that have V and J called. A part of the clones is gone; compared with another copy, unresolved V genes explain less than half, and the rest is unexplained. V and J calls and clone size come straight from that table; D and trimming were deduced from the DNA. The sample table holds 900,000 or so clones, of which around a sixth were seen once. The ten largest clonotypes hold 0.02% to 0.025% of the sample.

Sequenced material: naive CD4+ T cells from blood. Read against the paper, the sample's cell subset or site label means: true naive CD4+ T cells. The V and J genes are TRBV28 and TRBJ2-2; 13 of the junction bases match TRBD2. This clonotype was sampled from a woman younger than 30 in good health. Here the CDR3 is given as CASSPTSGRFDTGELFF. The base sequence is TGTGCCAGCAGTCCGACTAGCGGGAGGTTCGACACCGGGGAGCTGTTTTTT.